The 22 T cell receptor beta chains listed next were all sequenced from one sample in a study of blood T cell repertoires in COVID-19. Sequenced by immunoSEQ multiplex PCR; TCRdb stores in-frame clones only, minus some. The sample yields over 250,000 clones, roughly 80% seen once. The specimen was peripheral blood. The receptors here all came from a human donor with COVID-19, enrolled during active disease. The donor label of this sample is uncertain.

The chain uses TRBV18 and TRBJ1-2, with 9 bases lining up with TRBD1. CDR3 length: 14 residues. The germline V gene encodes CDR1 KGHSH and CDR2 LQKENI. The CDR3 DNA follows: TGTGCTAGTCCCCCGGACACAGGGGGCGGTGGCTACACCTTC. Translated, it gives CASPPDTGGGGYTF.

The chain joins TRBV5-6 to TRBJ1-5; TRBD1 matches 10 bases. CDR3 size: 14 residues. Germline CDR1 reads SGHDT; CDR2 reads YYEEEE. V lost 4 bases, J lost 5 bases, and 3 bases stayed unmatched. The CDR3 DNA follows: TGTGCCAGCAGCCGGACAGGGGGTGATCAGCCCCAGCATTTT. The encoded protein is CASSRTGGDQPQHF.

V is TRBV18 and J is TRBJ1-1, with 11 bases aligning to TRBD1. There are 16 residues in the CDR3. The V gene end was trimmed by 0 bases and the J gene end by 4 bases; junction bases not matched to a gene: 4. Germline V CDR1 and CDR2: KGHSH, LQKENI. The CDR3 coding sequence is TGTGCCAGCTCACCACCCGCCGGGACAGGGGGCACTGAAGCTTTCTTT. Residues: CASSPPAGTGGTEAFF.

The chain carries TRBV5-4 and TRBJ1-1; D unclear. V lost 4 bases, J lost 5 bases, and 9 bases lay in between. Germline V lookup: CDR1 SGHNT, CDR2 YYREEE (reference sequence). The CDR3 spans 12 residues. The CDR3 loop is CASSEGLTEAFF. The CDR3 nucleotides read TGTGCCAGCAGCGAGGGTCTAACTGAAGCTTTCTTT.

The CDR3 region has the DNA TGCGCCAGCAGCTCCGGACAGGGGCGGTCTAACTATGGCTACACCTTC. Protein product: CASSSGQGRSNYGYTF. This chain links TRBV5-1 with TRBJ1-2; 9 bases fit TRBD1. Germline trimming cut 3 bases from V and 0 bases from J; bases unmatched to any gene: 6. This CDR3 contains 16 residues. Germline V gives CDR1 SGHRS, CDR2 YFSETQ.

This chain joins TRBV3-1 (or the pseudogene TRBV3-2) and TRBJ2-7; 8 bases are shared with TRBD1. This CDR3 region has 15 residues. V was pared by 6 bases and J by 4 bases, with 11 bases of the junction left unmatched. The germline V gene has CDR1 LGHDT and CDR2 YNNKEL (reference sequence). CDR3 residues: CASSTTGTGEYEQYF. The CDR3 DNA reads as TGTGCCAGCAGTACGACCGGGACAGGAGAATACGAGCAGTACTTC.

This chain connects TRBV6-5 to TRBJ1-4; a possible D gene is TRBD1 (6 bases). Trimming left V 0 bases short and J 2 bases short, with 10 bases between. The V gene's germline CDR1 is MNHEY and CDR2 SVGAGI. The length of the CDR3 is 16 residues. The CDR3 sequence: CASSYSWGPTNEKLFF. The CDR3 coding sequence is TGTGCCAGCAGTTACTCATGGGGGCCTACTAATGAAAAACTGTTTTTT.

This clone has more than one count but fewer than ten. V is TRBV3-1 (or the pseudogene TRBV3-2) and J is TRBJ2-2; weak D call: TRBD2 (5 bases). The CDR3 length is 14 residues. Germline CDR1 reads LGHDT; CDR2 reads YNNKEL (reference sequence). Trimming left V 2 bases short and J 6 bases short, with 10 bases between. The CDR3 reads CASSQRWESGELFF. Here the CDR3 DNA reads TGTGCCAGCAGCCAAAGGTGGGAGTCCGGGGAGCTGTTTTTT.

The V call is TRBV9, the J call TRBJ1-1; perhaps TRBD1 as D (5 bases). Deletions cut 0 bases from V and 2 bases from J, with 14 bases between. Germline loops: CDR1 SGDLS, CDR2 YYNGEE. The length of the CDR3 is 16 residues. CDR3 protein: CASSVEAGQINTEAFF. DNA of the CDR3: TGTGCCAGCAGCGTAGAAGCAGGGCAGATAAACACTGAAGCTTTCTTT.

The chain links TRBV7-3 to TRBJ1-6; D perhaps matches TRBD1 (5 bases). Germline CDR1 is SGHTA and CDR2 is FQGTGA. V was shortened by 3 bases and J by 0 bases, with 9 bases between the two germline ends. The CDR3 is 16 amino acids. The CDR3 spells CASSLGGSSYNSPLHF. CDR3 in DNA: TGTGCCAGCAGCTTGGGGGGGAGCTCCTATAATTCACCCCTCCACTTT.

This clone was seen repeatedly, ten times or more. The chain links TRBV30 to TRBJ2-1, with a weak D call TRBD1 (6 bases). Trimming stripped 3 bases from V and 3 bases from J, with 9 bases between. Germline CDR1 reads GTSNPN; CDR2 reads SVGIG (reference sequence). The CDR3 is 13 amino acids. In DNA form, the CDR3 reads TGTGCCTGGAGCCAGGGGTTCTACAATGAGCAGTTCTTC. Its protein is CAWSQGFYNEQFF. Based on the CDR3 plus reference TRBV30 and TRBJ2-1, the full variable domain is SQTIHQWPATLVQPVGSPLSLECTVEGTSNPNLYWYRQAAGRGLQLLFYSVGIGQISSEVPQNLSASRPQDRQFILSSKKLLLSDSGFYLCAWSQGFYNEQFFGPGTRLTVL.

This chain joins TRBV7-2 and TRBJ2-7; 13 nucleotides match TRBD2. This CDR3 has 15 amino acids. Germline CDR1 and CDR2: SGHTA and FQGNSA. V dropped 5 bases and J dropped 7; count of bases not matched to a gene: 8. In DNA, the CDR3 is TGTGCCAGCAGCCCGAACGGACTAGCGGGAGTAGAGCAGTACTTC. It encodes CASSPNGLAGVEQYF.

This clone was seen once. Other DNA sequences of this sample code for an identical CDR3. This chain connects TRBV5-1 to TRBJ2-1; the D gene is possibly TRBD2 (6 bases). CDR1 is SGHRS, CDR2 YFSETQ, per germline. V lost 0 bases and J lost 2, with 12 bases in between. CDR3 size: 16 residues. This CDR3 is CASSLAGGTTYNEQFF. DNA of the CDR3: TGCGCCAGCAGCTTGGCGGGCGGGACGACCTACAATGAGCAGTTCTTC.

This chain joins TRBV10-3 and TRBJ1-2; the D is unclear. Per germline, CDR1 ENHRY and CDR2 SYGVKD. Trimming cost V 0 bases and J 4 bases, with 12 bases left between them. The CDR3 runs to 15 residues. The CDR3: CAISESAGSSYGYTF. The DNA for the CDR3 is TGTGCCATCAGTGAGTCCGCGGGTTCCTCCTATGGCTACACCTTC.

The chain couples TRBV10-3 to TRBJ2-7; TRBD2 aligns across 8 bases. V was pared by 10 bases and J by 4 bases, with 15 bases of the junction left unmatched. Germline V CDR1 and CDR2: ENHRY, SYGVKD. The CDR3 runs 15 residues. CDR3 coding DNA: TGTGCCACAAAACTTAGCGGGACGAGCGTATACGAGCAGTACTTC. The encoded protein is CATKLSGTSVYEQYF.

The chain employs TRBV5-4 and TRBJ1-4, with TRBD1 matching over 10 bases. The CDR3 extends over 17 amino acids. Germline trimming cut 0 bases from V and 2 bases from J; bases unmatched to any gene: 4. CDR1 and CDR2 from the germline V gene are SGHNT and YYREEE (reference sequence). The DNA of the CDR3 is TGTGCCAGCAGCTTGGACTTGGGACAGGGGACTAATGAAAAACTGTTTTTT. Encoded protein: CASSLDLGQGTNEKLFF.

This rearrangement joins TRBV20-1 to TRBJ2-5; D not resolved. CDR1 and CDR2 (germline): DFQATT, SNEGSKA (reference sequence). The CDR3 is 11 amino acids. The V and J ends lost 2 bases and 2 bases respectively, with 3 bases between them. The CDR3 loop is CSARLQETQYF. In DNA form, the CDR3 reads TGCAGTGCTAGATTACAAGAGACCCAGTACTTC.

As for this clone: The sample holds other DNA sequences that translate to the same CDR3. The CDR3 DNA reads as TGTGCCAGTAGTAGTACAGCCAACACTGAAGCTTTCTTT. Protein: CASSSTANTEAFF. The chain is built from TRBV19 and TRBJ1-1; the D is unclear. Trimming pared 4 bases from V and 2 bases from J, leaving 8 bases between. There are 13 residues in the CDR3. Looked up from germline, CDR1 is LNHDA and CDR2 is SQIVND (reference sequence).

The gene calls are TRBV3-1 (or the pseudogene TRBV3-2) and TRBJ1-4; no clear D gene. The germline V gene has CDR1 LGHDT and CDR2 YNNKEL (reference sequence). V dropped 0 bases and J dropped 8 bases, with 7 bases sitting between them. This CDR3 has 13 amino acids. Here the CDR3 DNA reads TGTGCCAGCAGCCAAGATCGAGGGGAAAAACTGTTTTTT. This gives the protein CASSQDRGEKLFF.

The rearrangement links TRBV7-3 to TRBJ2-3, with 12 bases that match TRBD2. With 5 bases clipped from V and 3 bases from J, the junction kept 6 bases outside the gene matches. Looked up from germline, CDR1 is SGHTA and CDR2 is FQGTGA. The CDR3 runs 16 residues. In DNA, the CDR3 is TGTGCCAGCAGCACCCCGACTAGCGGGGGAACAGATACGCAGTATTTT. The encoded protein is CASSTPTSGGTDTQYF.

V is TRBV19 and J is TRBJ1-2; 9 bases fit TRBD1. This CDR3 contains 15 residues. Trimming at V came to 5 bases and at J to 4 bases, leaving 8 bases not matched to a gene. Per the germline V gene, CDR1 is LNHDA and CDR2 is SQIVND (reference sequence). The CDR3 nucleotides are TGTGCCAGTAGTCCTACAGGGGGCAATTTCTATGGCTACACCTTC. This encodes CASSPTGGNFYGYTF.

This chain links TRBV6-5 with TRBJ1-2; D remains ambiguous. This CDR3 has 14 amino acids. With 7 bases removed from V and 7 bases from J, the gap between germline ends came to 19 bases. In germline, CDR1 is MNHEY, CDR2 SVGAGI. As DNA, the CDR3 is TGTGCCAGCATTTCACCGGGTCTCACGGGTGGCTACACCTTC. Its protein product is CASISPGLTGGYTF.